The clone carrying this T cell receptor (beta chain) was detected only a few times. Antigen specificity is unknown. These data are taken from a study of regulatory T cells in long-lasting Graves disease. Study-wide results and limits: Persistent Graves' patients possessed reduced TCR diversity relative to recently diagnosed ones.

According to the study, TCR beta libraries were built with iRepertoire HTBI primers and CDR3-region Arm-PCR. In TCRdb, the multiplex PCR reads were re-called with MiXCR into one record per CDR3 protein. Of about 460,000 distinct CDR3 sequences listed, roughly 22% were seen once; the top ten hold around 13%. The CDR3 totals 14 residues. CDR1 is MNHEY, CDR2 SVGEGT, per germline. The germline V and J ends were trimmed by 2 bases and 6 bases, with 10 bases remaining between them. Documented time point: persistent/refractory GD, antithyroid drugs over 5 years with positive TRAb. The TCR library was prepared using RNA isolated from PBMCs.

Source: peripheral blood mononuclear cells (PBMCs), taken when the disease was refractory, from a patient treated with antithyroid drugs. The receptor comes from a female donor with Graves disease. The chain combines TRBV6-2 or TRBV6-3 with TRBJ1-4, with D perhaps matching TRBD1 (6 bases). The CDR3, as DNA: TGTGCCAGCAGTTACAAGGGGGGAGATGAAAAACTGTTTTTT. Its protein is CASSYKGGDEKLFF.